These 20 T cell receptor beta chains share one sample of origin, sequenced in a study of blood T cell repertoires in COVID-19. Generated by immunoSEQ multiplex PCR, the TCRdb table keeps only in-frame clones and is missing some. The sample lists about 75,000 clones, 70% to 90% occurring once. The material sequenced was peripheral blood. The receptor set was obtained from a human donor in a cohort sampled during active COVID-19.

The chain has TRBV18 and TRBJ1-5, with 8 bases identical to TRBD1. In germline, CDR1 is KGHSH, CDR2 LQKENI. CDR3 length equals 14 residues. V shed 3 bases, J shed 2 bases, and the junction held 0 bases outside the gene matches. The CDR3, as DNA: TGTGCCAGCTCACCGGGACAGGGCAATCAGCCCCAGCATTTT. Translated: CASSPGQGNQPQHF. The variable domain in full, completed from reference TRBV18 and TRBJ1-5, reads NAGVMQNPRHLVRRRGQEARLRCSPMKGHSHVYWYRQLPEEGLKFMVYLQKENIIDESGMPKERFSAEFPKEGPSILRIQQVVRGDSAAYFCASSPGQGNQPQHFGDGTRLSIL.

CDR3 coding DNA: TGTGCCAGCAGGAGGCGGGGGGGTTTGGAAGATACGCAGTATTTT. This encodes CASRRRGGLEDTQYF. The chain couples TRBV2 to TRBJ2-3; 9 bases fit TRBD2. The CDR3 contains 15 residues. The germline CDR1 and CDR2 sequences are SNHLY and FYNNEI. V was pared by 6 bases and J by 5 bases, with 9 bases of the junction left unmatched.

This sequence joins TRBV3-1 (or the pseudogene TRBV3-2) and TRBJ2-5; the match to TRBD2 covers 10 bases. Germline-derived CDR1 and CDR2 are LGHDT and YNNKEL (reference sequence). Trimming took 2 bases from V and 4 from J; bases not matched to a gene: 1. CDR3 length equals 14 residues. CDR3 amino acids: CASSQWTSGETQYF. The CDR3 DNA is TGTGCCAGCAGCCAATGGACTAGCGGAGAGACCCAGTACTTC.

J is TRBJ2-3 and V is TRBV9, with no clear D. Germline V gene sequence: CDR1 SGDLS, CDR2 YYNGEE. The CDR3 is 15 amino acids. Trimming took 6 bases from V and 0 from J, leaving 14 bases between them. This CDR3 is CASTIRGTSTDTQYF. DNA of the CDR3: TGTGCCAGCACCATACGCGGTACTAGCACAGATACGCAGTATTTT. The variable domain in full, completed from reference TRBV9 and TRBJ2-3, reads DSGVTQTPKHLITATGQRVTLRCSPRSGDLSVYWYQQSLDQGLQFLIQYYNGEERAKGNILERFSAQQFPDLHSELNLSSLELGDSALYFCASTIRGTSTDTQYFGPGTRLTVL.

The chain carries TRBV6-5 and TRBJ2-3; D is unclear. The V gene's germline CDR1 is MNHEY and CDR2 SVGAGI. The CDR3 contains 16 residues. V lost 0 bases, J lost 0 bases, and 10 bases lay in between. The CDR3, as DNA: TGTGCCAGCAGTTACTCGAGCAGGCCGAGCACAGATACGCAGTATTTT. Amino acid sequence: CASSYSSRPSTDTQYF.

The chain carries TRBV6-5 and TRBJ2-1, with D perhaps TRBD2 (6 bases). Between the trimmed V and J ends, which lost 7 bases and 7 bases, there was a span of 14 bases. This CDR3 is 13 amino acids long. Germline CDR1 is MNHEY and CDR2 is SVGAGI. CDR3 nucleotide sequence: TGTGCCAGCACCCACGGGGGTAGGAATGAGCAGTTCTTC. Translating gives CASTHGGRNEQFF.

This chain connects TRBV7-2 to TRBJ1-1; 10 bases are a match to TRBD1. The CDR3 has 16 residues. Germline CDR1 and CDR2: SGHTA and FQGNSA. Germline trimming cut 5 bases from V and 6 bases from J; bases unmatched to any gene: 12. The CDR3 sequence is CASSPRSLGTGAEAFF. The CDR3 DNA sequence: TGTGCCAGCAGCCCTCGAAGTCTGGGGACAGGGGCTGAAGCTTTCTTT.

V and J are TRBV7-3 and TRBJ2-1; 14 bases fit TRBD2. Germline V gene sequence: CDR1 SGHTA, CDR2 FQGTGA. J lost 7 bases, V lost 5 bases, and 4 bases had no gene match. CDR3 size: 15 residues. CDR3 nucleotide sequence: TGTGCCAGCAGCCCGGGACTAGCGGGAGAGAATGAGCAGTTCTTC. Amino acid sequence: CASSPGLAGENEQFF.

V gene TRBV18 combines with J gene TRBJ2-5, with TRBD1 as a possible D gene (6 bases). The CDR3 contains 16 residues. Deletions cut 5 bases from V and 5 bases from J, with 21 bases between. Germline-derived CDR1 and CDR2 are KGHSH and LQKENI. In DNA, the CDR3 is TGTGCCAGCTCATCAAAAGTGACAGGCTCAGGGGAGACCCAGTACTTC. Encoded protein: CASSSKVTGSGETQYF.

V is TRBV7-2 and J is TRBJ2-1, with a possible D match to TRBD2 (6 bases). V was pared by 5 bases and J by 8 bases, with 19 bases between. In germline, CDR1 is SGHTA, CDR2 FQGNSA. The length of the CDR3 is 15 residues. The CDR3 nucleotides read TGTGCCAGCAGCCCCTACCAGGGAGGTACGGATGAGCAGTTCTTC. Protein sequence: CASSPYQGGTDEQFF.

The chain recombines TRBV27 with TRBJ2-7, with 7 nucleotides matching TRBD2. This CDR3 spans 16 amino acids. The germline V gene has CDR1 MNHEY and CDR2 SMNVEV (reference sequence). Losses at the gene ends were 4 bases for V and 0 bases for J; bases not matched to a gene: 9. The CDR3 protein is CASSSARDYPSYEQYF. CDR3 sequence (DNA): TGTGCCAGCAGTTCAGCCCGGGACTATCCCTCCTACGAGCAGTACTTC.

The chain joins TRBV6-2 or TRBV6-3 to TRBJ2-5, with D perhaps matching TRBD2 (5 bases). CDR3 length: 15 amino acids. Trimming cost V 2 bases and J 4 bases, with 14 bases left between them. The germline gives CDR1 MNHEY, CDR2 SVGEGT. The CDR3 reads CASSYVGAGGETQYF. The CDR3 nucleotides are TGTGCCAGCAGTTACGTTGGCGCAGGAGGAGAGACCCAGTACTTC.

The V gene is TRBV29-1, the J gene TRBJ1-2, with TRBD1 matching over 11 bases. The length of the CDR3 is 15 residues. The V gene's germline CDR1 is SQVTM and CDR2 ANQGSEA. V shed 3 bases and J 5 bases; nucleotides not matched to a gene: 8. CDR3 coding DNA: TGCAGCGTTGAGGACAGGGGGCGGGAAAAGTATGGCTACACCTTC. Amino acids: CSVEDRGREKYGYTF.

The CDR3 loop reads CASSPMGDRGSYEQYF. CDR3 DNA sequence: TGTGCCAGCTCACCAATGGGAGACAGGGGCTCCTACGAGCAGTACTTC. The genes are TRBV18 and TRBJ2-7; TRBD1 agrees at 8 bases. CDR3 length: 16 residues. V shed 2 bases, J shed 0 bases, and the junction held 6 bases outside the gene matches. The germline gives CDR1 KGHSH, CDR2 LQKENI.

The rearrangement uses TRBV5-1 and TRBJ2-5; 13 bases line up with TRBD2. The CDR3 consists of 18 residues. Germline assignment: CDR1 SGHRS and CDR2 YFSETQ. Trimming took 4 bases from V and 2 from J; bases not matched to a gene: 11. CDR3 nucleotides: TGCGCCAGCAGCCTGGACAAGGGACTAGCGGGACTACAAGAGACCCAGTACTTC. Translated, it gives CASSLDKGLAGLQETQYF.

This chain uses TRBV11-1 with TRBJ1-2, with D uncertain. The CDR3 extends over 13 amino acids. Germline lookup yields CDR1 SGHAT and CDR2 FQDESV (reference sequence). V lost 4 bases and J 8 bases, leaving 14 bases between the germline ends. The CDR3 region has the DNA TGTGCCAGCAGCTCCAATACCCCCGGGGGCTACACCTTC. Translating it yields CASSSNTPGGYTF.

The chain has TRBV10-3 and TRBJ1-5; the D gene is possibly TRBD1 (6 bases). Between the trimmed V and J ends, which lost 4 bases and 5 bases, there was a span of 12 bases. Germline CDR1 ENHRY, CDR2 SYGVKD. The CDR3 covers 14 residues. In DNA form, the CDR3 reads TGTGCCATCAGTGCCCAAGGGGGTGATCAGCCCCAGCATTTT. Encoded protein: CAISAQGGDQPQHF.

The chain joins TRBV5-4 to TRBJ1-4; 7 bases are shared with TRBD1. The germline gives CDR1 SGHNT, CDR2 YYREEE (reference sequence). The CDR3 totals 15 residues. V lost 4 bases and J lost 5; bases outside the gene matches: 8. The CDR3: CASSPTDRQNEKLFF. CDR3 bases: TGTGCCAGCAGCCCGACGGACAGGCAAAATGAAAAACTGTTTTTT.

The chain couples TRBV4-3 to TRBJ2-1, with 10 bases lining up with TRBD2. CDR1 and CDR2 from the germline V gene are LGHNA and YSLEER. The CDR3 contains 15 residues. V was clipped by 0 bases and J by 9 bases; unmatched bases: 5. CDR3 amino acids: CASSQDVLAGAEQFF. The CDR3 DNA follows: TGCGCCAGCAGCCAAGATGTGCTAGCGGGGGCTGAGCAGTTCTTC.

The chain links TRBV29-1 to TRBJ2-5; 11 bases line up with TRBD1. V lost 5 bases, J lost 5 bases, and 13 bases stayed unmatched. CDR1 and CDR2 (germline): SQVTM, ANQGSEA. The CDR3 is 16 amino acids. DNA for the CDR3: TGCAGCGTTTTGTTTAGTGGACAGGGGGCGACCGAGACCCAGTACTTC. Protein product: CSVLFSGQGATETQYF.